The entry below gives a single T cell receptor (beta chain) sequence along with its context. Its antigen has not been determined. The CDR3 does not end in the conserved phenylalanine or tryptophan, so this is likely a read error. The DNA is omitted, as the CDR3 cannot be located on it reliably, and the CDR3 follows TCRdb's listing. The source of the sample is a study of blood T cell repertoires in COVID-19 (dated by TCRdb to the early 2020s). With respect to the entire study: Samples from collaborators originated in the United States, Italy and Spain and spanned both the acute and convalescent phases of COVID-19. Samples were obtained from the ongoing ImmuneRACE study (first 160 participants) and from 1,000 to 1,500 subjects provided by 6 global collaborators. The prospective study material was composed of cDNA or gDNA derived from T cells, B-cell-depleted T cells, or PBMCs. The repertoires were released in a freely available public database meant as a resource for research on the immune response to SARS-CoV-2. Nearly every sample came with metadata listing a de-identified subject ID, COVID-19 status, age in years and sex. The dataset comprised deeply sampled blood TCRbeta repertoires from subjects exposed to, actively infected with, or recovered from COVID-19. HLA class I and class II types, where available, came from metadata supplied by the sample provider rather than from assay-based typing.

Samples from volunteer blood donors who had recovered from COVID-19 were contributed by a second Seattle source. Each collaborating institution followed its own protocols to collect whole blood in K2EDTA tubes. Collaborator samples were shipped for TCRbeta analysis as frozen whole blood, isolated PBMCs, or DNA extracted from either sample type. Study-wide findings and limitations: Clinical and demographic metadata were provided uncurated, with the amount varying by source and participant.

TCRbeta CDR3 regions were amplified from genomic DNA by means of the immunoSEQ Assay, a bias-controlled multiplex PCR. The published analysis was carried out like this. Within the assay, amplification of reference gene primers was used to estimate how many nucleated cells each sample contained. Sequence reads were collapsed and filtered to measure the absolute abundance of every unique TCRbeta CDR3 rearrangement. Productive Simpson clonality was computed per sample as the square root of Simpson's diversity index over productive rearrangements. TCRdb mirrors the immuneACCESS table, restricted to in-frame sequences. Some clones are absent from its copies; in checked studies, under half trace to an unresolved V gene, and the reason for the others is unknown. The DNA was the basis for D and trimming; V, J and clone size are from that table. Present in this sample are about 260,000 clones, roughly 90% of which were seen just once. Jointly, the top ten make up roughly 3.9% of the sample.

Sequencing was performed on peripheral blood. The receptor's source is a man aged 60 to 69 who had recovered from COVID-19.

The CDR3 protein is CASSQGTGLFV. The rearrangement combines TRBV7-9 with TRBJ1-1; whether TRBD1, the table's D call, matches the DNA was not checked. CDR1 and CDR2 are read off the germline V gene (reference sequence) as SEHNR and FQNEAQ. From its first to its last residue, the CDR3 has 11 amino acids.